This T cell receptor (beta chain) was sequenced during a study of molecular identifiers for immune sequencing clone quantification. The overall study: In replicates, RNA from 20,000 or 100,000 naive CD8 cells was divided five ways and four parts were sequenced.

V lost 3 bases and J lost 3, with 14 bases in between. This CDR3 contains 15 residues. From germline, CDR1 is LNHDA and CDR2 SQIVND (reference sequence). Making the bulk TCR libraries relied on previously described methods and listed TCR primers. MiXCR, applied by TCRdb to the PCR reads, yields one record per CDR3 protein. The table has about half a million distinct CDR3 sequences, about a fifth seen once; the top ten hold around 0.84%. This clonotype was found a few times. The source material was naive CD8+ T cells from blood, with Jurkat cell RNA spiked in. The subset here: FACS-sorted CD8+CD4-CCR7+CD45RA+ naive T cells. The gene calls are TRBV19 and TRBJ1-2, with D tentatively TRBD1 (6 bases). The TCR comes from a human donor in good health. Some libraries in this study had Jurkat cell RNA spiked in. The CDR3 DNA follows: TGTGCCAGTAGTATGGCGGCAGGGGATGACTATGGCTACACCTTC. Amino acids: CASSMAAGDDYGYTF. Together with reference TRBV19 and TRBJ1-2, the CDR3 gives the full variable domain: DGGITQSPKYLFRKEGQNVTLSCEQNLNHDAMYWYRQDPGQGLRLIYYSQIVNDFQKGDIAEGYSVSREKKESFPLTVTSAQKNPTAFYLCASSMAAGDDYGYTFGSGTRLTVV.